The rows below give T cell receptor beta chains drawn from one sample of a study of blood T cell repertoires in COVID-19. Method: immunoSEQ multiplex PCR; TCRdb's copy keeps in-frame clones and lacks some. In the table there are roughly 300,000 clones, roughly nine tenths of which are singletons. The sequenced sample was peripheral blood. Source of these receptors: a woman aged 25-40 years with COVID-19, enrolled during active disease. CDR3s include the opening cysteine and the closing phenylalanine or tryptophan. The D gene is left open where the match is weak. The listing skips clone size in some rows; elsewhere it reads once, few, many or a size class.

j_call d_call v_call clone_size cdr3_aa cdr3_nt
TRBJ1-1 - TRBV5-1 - CASSSGAGGTEAFF TGCGCCAGCAGTTCAGGGGCAGGTGGTACTGAAGCTTTCTTT
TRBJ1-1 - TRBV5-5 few CASSRPGTEAFF TGTGCCAGCAGCCGTCCGGGTACTGAAGCTTTCTTT
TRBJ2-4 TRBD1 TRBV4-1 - CASSPGQGVIQYF TGCGCCAGCAGCCCCGGACAGGGCGTCATTCAGTACTTC
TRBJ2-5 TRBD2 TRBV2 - CASPRGTGGPQETQYF TGTGCCAGCCCTCGAGGAACGGGGGGGCCCCAAGAGACCCAGTACTTC
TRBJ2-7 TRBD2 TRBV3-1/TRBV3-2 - CASSQDGGGATEQYF TGTGCCAGCAGCCAAGACGGCGGGGGGGCCACCGAGCAGTACTTC
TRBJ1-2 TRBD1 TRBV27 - CASRDREVPSSYTF TGTGCCAGCAGGGACAGGGAGGTCCCATCAAGCTACACCTTC
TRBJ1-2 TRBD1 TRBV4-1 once CASSLGQGVGYTF TGCGCCAGCAGCCTGGGACAGGGAGTTGGCTACACCTTC
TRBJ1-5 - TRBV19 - CASARELGRTQPQHF TGTGCCTCAGCTCGTGAATTAGGGAGGACTCAGCCCCAGCATTTT
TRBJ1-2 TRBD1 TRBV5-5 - CASSFSGTGKDYGYTF TGTGCCAGCAGCTTCTCCGGGACAGGGAAAGACTATGGCTACACCTTC
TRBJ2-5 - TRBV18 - CASSPAGLVQETQYF TGTGCCAGCTCACCAGCAGGACTTGTCCAAGAGACCCAGTACTTC
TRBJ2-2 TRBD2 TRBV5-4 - CASSTWTSGGGTGELFF TGTGCCAGCAGCACCTGGACTAGCGGGGGCGGCACCGGGGAGCTGTTTTTT
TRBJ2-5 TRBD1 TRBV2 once CASSQGTGTAQYF TGTGCCAGCAGTCAGGGGACAGGGACGGCCCAGTACTTC
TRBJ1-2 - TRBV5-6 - CASSRGSLYGYTF TGTGCCAGCAGCCGGGGGAGTTTATATGGCTACACCTTC
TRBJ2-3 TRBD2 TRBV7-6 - CASSSMPAGDPKDTQYF TGTGCCAGCAGCTCCATGCCTGCGGGGGACCCAAAGGATACGCAGTATTTT
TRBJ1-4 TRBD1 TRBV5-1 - CASSATGTGNEKLFF TGCGCCAGCAGCGCTACCGGGACAGGGAACGAAAAACTGTTTTTT
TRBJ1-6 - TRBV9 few CASSAPPDSMESPLHF TGTGCCAGCAGCGCTCCCCCCGACAGTATGGAATCACCCCTCCACTTT
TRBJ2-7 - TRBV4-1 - CASSHLWQGLSSYEQYF TGCGCCAGCAGCCACCTTTGGCAGGGACTTTCGTCCTACGAGCAGTACTTC
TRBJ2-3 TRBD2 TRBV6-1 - CASSEYGGGEADTQYF TGTGCCAGCAGTGAATACGGCGGGGGGGAGGCAGATACGCAGTATTTT
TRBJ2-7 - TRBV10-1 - CASSDPGLGEQYF TGCGCCAGCAGTGATCCGGGACTGGGGGAGCAGTACTTC
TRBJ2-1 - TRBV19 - CATEVYNEQFF TGTGCCACCGAGGTATACAATGAGCAGTTCTTC
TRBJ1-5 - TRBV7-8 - CASSLDNYSNQPQHF TGTGCCAGCAGCTTGGACAATTACAGCAATCAGCCCCAGCATTTT
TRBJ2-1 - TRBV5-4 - CASSLDYDEQFF TGTGCCAGCAGCTTGGACTACGATGAGCAGTTCTTC
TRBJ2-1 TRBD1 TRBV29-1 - CSVEDLRDRDNEQFF TGCAGCGTTGAAGATCTTAGGGACAGAGACAATGAGCAGTTCTTC
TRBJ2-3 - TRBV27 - CASSRVEGLGTQYF TGTGCCAGCAGCCGAGTAGAGGGCCTGGGTACGCAGTATTTT
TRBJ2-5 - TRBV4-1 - CASSRQQEGETQYF TGCGCCAGCAGCCGCCAACAGGAGGGAGAGACCCAGTACTTC
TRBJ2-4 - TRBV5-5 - CASSRETYAMGIQYF TGTGCCAGCAGCCGGGAAACTTACGCCATGGGCATTCAGTACTTC
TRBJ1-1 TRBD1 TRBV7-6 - CASSLGQGTEAFF TGTGCCAGCAGCTTGGGACAGGGTACTGAAGCTTTCTTT
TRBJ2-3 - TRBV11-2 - CASSLRQGRRADTQYF TGTGCCAGCAGCCTACGACAGGGCCGGAGGGCAGATACGCAGTATTTT
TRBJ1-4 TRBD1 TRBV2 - CASSELGQGDEKLFF TGTGCCAGCAGTGAACTGGGACAGGGGGACGAAAAACTGTTTTTT
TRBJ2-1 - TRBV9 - CASSVGGRGANEQFF TGTGCCAGCAGCGTAGGAGGACGGGGGGCTAATGAGCAGTTCTTC
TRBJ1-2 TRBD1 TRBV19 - CASSSLDRVTYGYTF TGTGCCAGTAGTAGCCTTGACAGGGTGACCTATGGCTACACCTTC
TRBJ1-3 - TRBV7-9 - CARAQISGNTIYF TGTGCCAGGGCACAGATCTCTGGAAACACCATATATTTT
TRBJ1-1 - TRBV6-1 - CASSEKGAPNTEAFF TGTGCCAGCAGTGAAAAAGGGGCTCCGAACACTGAAGCTTTCTTT
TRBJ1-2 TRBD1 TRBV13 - CASSLGDRVSKNYGYTF TGTGCCAGCAGCTTAGGGGACAGGGTTAGTAAAAACTATGGCTACACCTTC
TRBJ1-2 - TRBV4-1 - CASSQDFRGYTF TGCGCCAGCAGCCAAGATTTTCGGGGCTACACCTTC
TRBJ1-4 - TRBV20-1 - CSASIAGGEKLFF TGCAGTGCTAGTATTGCGGGGGGTGAAAAACTGTTTTTT
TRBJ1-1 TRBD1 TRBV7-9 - CASSRWQGESTEAFF TGTGCCAGCAGCCGATGGCAGGGGGAGAGCACTGAAGCTTTCTTT
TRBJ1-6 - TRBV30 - CAWKTDFNSPLHF TGTGCCTGGAAGACAGACTTTAATTCACCCCTCCACTTT
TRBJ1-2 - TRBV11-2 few CASSLGGNVYGYTF TGTGCCAGCAGCTTAGGGGGCAACGTCTATGGCTACACCTTC
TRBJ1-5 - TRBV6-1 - CASSEYRGDSNQPQHF TGTGCCAGCAGTGAATACCGGGGAGACAGCAATCAGCCCCAGCATTTT
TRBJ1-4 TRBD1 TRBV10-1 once CASSDGTAEEKLFF TGCGCCAGCAGTGATGGGACAGCAGAAGAAAAACTGTTTTTT
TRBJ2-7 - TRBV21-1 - CASSKVGGGEDNEQYF TGTGCCAGCAGCAAAGTAGGAGGCGGGGAGGATAACGAGCAGTACTTC
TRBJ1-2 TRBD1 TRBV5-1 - CASSLEDRAYYGYTF TGCGCCAGCAGCTTGGAGGACAGGGCGTACTATGGCTACACCTTC
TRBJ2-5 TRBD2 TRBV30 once CATSGGRQETQYF TGCGCGACTAGCGGGGGACGACAAGAGACCCAGTACTTC
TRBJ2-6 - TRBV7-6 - CASSLGPSLGANVLTF TGTGCCAGCAGCTTAGGGCCCTCCCTCGGGGCCAACGTCCTGACTTTC
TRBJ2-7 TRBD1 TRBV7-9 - CASSRDRDSYEQYF TGTGCCAGCAGCCGGGACAGGGACTCCTACGAGCAGTACTTC
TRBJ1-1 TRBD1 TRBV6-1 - CASSERTTGRTEAFF TGTGCCAGCAGTGAGAGGACGACAGGGAGGACTGAAGCTTTCTTT
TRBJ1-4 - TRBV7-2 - CASSSSVRTNEKLFF TGTGCCAGCAGCTCCTCGGTGAGGACTAATGAAAAACTGTTTTTT
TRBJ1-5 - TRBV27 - CASSLVVNQPQHF TGTGCCAGCAGTTTAGTAGTCAATCAGCCCCAGCATTTT
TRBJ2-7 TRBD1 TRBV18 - CASSDRDRVLEQYF TGTGCCAGCTCAGACCGGGACAGGGTACTCGAGCAGTACTTC
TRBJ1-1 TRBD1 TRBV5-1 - CASRRQGLSENTEAFF TGCGCCAGCAGGAGACAGGGCCTGTCAGAGAACACTGAAGCTTTCTTT
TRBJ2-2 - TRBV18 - CASSPPGGPYTGELFF TGTGCCAGCTCACCACCGGGGGGGCCGTACACCGGGGAGCTGTTTTTT
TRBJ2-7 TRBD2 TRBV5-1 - CASRLDSGGTSYEQYF TGCGCCAGCAGATTAGATAGCGGGGGAACCTCCTACGAGCAGTACTTC
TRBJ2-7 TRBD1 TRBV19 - CASSTWDRGPYEQYF TGTGCCAGTAGTACTTGGGACAGGGGTCCCTACGAGCAGTACTTC
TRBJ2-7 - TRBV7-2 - CASSLRMVSPGEQYF TGTGCCAGCAGCTTACGTATGGTGTCGCCGGGGGAGCAGTACTTC
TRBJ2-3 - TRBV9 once CASSDGPSTDTQYF TGTGCCAGCAGCGATGGGCCTAGCACAGATACGCAGTATTTT